This TCR beta chain was documented in a study of CD8 T cells in ankylosing spondylitis. Study conclusions and caveats: Disease-linked clones reportedly showed significant enrichment in matched ankylosing spondylitis synovial fluid.

In its sample, this clonotype was seen many times. Its antigen is currently unknown. The CDR3 is made up of 15 amino acids. The trim removed 1 base at V and 3 bases at J, leaving 2 bases unmatched. CDR1 is SEHNR, CDR2 FQNEAQ, per germline (reference sequence). TCRdb ran MiXCR on the 5' RACE reads and lists one entry per CDR3 protein. This sample has some 250,000 distinct CDR3 sequences, with 7.5% to 9% found just once. Sequencing was carried out using blood, either unsorted or a sorted T cell fraction (not recorded which). The receptor was derived from a male donor with ankylosing spondylitis or in good health (not recorded which). The J gene is TRBJ2-1, the V gene TRBV7-9; 8 bases are shared with TRBD2. CDR3 in DNA: TGTGCCAGCAGCTTAGTCAGCGGGAGCTACAATGAGCAGTTCTTC. Its protein product is CASSLVSGSYNEQFF.